This T cell receptor beta chain comes out of a study of T cell responses to AZD1222 COVID-19 vaccine. Whole-study results and caveats: Spike-specific TCR breadth rose after two AZD1222 doses, and depth rose as well. Only five to seven individuals given AZD1222 were seropositive at baseline.

Sequencing used immunoSEQ multiplex PCR; TCRdb keeps in-frame clones, though not all of them. The repertoire holds around 140,000 clones, more than 85% seen once, with about 3.8% in the top ten. As concerns this clone: Its matching antigen is unknown.

The sequencing here drew on peripheral blood, taken 28 days after the second AZD1222 dose. The receptor's source is an adult who received the AZD1222 COVID-19 vaccine.

The CDR3 DNA follows: TGTGCCAGCAGAGGTATTGTCTCTAGCGGAAACAATGAGCAGTTCTTC. Its translation is CASRGIVSSGNNEQFF. This sequence joins TRBV27 and TRBJ2-1; 7 bases map to TRBD2. The CDR3 runs to 16 residues. Germline V gene lookup returns CDR1 MNHEY and CDR2 SMNVEV (reference sequence). Unmatched junction bases numbered 13, after V lost 6 bases and J lost 5 bases.